This entry features one TCR beta chain sequence. Its antigen is not identified. It may be a read error: a sequence one base away is much more abundant. 5'RACE generated cDNA with 10-nucleotide random UMIs. TCRdb passed the 5' RACE reads through MiXCR, listing each CDR3 protein once. The repertoire holds 95,000 to 110,000 distinct CDR3 sequences, with under 14% as singletons. The record originates from a study of neurological immune-mediated disorders. Notes on the study in general: Private repertoires in all groups were suggested by the absence of shared CDR3 amino acid sequences among expanded clones across subjects.

Trimming pared 6 bases from V and 6 bases from J, leaving 17 bases between. The germline CDR1 and CDR2 sequences are DFQATT and SNEGSKA (reference sequence). The CDR3 length is 13 residues. The time point: longitudinal time-point 3. Libraries used 2 million unsorted PBMCs kept frozen in RNAlater. The sequenced sample consisted of PBMCs. The TCR was taken from a female donor with HTLV-1-associated myelopathy (HAM/TSP). This sequence joins TRBV20-1 and TRBJ1-1, with D tentatively TRBD1 (6 bases). As DNA, the CDR3 is TGCAGTGCGCGTGATCGGGGGGCCTCTGAAGCTTTCTTT. It specifies CSARDRGASEAFF.